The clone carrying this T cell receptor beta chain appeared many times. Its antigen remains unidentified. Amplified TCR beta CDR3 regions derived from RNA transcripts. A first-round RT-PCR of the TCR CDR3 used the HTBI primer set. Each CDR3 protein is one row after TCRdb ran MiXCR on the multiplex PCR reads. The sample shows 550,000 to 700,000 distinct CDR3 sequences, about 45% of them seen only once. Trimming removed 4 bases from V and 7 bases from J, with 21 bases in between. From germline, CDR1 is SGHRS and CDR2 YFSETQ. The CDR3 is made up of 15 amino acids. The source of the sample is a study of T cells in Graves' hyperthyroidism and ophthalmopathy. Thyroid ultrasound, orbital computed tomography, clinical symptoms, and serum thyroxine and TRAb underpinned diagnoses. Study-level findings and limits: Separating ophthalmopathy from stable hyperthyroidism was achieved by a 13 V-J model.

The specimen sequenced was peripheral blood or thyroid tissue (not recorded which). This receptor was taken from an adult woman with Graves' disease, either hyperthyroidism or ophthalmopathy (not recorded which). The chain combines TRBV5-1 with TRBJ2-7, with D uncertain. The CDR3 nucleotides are TGCGCCAGCAGCACCGACTCGAACCCTACCTTGGAGCAGTACTTC. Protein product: CASSTDSNPTLEQYF. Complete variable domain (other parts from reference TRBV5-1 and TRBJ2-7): KAGVTQTPRYLIKTRGQQVTLSCSPISGHRSVSWYQQTPGQGLQFLFEYFSETQRNKGNFPGRFSGRQFSNSRSEMNVSTLELGDSALYLCASSTDSNPTLEQYFGPGTRLTVT.